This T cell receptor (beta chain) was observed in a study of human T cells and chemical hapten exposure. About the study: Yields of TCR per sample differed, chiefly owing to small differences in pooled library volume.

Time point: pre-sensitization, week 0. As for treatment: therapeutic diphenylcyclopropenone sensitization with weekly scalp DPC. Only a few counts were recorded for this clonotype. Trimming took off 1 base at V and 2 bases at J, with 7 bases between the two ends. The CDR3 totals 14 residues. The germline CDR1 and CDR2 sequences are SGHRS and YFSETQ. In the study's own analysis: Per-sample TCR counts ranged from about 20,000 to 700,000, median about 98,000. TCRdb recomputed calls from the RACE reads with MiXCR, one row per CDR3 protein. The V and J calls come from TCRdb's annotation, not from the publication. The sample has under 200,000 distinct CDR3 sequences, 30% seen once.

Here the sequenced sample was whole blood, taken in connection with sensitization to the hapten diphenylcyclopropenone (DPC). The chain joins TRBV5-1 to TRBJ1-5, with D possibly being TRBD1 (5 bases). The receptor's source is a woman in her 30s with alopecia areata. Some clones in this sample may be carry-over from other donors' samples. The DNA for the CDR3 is TGCGCCAGCAGCTTGAAAGGGGGCAATCAGCCCCAGCATTTT. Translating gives CASSLKGGNQPQHF.